This paragraph covers one TCR beta chain sequence. These data originate in a study of T cells in Graves' hyperthyroidism and ophthalmopathy. Hyperthyroidism of Graves' type that showed no ophthalmopathy progression within 18 months was stable. PBMCs were obtained from approximately 10 ml fresh peripheral blood. Amplification yielded TCR beta CDR3 regions, with RNA transcripts as the source. First-round RT-PCR targeting the TCR CDR3 was performed with the HTBI primer set. A single record per CDR3 protein comes from TCRdb applying MiXCR to the multiplex PCR reads. The sample lists a few hundred thousand distinct CDR3 sequences, approximately 15% occurring once. This CDR3 is built from 12 residues. V was cut by 7 bases and J by 0 bases, with 7 bases left in between. Germline values: CDR1 DFQATT, CDR2 SNEGSKA (reference sequence).

The sequenced sample was blood. The source is a woman between 25 and 40 years old with Graves' hyperthyroidism. The rearrangement uses TRBV20-1 and TRBJ2-1; D is ambiguous. The CDR3 DNA sequence: TGCAGTGTGTTCGACTCCTACAATGAGCAGTTCTTC. Encoded protein: CSVFDSYNEQFF.